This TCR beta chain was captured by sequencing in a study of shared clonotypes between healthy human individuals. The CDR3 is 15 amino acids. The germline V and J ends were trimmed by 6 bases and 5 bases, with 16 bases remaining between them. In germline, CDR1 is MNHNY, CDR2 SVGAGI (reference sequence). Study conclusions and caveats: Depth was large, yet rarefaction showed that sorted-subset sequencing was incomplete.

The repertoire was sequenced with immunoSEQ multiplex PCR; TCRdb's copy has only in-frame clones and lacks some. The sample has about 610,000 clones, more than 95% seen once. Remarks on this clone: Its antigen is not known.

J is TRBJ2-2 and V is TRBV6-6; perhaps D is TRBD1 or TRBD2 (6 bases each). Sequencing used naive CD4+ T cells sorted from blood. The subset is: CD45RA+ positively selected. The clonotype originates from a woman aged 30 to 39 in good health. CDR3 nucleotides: TGTGCCAGCAGAAAAAGGGGGGAAGGAACCGGGGAGCTGTTTTTT. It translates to CASRKRGEGTGELFF.